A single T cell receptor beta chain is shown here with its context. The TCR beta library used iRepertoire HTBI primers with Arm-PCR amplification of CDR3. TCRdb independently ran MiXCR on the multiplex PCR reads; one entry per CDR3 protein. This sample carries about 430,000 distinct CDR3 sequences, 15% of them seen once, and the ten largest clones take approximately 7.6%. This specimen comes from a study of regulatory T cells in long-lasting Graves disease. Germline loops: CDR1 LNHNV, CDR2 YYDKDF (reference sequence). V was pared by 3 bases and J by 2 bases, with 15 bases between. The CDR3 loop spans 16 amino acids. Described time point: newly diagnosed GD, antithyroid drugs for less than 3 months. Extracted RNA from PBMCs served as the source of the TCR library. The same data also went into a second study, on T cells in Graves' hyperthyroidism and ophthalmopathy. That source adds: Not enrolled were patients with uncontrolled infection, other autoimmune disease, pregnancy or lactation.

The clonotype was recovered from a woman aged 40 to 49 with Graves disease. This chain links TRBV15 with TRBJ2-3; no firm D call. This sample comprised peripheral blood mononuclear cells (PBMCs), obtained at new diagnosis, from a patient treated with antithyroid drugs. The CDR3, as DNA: TGTGCCACCAGCAGCCTGGCGTCGCTAGACACAGATACGCAGTATTTT. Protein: CATSSLASLDTDTQYF. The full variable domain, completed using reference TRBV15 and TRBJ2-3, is DAMVIQNPRYQVTQFGKPVTLSCSQTLNHNVMYWYQQKSSQAPKLLFHYYDKDFNNEADTPDNFQSRRPNTSFCFLDIRSPGLGDTAMYLCATSSLASLDTDTQYFGPGTRLTVL.